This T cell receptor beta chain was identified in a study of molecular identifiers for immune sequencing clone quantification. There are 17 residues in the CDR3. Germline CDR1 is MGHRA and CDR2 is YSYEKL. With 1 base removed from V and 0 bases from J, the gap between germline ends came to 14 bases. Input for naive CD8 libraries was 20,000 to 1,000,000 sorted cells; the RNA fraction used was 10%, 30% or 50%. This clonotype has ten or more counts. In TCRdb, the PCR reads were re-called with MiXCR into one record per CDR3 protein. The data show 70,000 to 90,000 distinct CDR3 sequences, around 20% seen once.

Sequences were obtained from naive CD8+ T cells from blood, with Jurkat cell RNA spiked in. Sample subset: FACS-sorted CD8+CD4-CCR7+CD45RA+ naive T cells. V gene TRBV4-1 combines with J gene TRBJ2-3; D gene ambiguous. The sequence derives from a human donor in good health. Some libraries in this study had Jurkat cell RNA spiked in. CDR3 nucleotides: TGCGCCAGCAGCCAAGGATTGGGTACTTTAAGCACAGATACGCAGTATTTT. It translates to CASSQGLGTLSTDTQYF.